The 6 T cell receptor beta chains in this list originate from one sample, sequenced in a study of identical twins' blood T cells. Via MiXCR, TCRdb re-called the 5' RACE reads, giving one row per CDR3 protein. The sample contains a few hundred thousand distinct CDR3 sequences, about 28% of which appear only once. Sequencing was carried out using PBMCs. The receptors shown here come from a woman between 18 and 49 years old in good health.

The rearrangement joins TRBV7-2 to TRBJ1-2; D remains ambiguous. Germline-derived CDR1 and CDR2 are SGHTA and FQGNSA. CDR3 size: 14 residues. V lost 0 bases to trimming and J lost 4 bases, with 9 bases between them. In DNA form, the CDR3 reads TGTGCCAGCAGCTTAGCGTCGGATAGCTATGGCTACACCTTC. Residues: CASSLASDSYGYTF.

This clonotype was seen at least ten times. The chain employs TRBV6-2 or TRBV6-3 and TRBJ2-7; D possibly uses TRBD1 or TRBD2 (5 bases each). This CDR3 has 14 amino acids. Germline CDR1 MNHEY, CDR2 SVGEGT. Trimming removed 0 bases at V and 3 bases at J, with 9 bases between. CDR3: CASSYSGTYYEQYF. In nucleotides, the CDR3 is TGTGCCAGCAGTTACTCCGGGACCTACTACGAGCAGTACTTC.

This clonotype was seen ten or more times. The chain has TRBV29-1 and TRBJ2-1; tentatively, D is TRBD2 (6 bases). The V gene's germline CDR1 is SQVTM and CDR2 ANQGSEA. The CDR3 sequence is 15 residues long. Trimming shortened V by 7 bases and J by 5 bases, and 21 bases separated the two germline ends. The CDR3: CSGREVLADNNEQFF. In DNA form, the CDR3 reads TGCAGCGGTAGAGAGGTCTTAGCGGACAACAATGAGCAGTTCTTC.

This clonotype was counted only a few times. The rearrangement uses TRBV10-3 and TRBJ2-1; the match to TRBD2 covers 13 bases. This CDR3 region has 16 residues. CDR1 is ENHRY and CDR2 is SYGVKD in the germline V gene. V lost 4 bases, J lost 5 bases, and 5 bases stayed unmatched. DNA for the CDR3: TGTGCCATCAGTGTCCGGACTAGCGGGAGTAACAATGAGCAGTTCTTC. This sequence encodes CAISVRTSGSNNEQFF.

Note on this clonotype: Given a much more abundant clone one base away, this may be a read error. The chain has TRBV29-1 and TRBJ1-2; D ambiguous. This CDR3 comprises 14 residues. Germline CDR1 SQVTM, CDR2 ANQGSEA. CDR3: CSVEDLEGTYGYIF. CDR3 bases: TGCAGCGTTGAAGATCTTGAGGGAACCTATGGCTACATCTTC.

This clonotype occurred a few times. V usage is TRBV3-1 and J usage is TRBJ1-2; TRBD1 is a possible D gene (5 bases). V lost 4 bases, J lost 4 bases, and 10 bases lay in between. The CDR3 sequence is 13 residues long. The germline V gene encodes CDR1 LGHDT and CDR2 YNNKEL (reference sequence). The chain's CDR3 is CASSRGESYGYTF. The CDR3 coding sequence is TGTGCCAGCAGCCGGGGCGAGAGCTATGGCTACACCTTC.